This T cell receptor (beta chain) was identified in a study of blood T cell repertoires in COVID-19. The V end lost 6 bases, the J end lost 7 bases, and 15 bases lay between the germline ends. CDR3 size: 13 residues. Sequenced by immunoSEQ multiplex PCR; TCRdb stores in-frame clones only, minus some. Of more than 70,000 clones in the sample, 88% were seen once. The clonotype was recovered from a human donor in a cohort sampled during active COVID-19. The rearrangement uses TRBV12-3 or TRBV12-4 and TRBJ1-2; no firm D call. Sequencing input: peripheral blood. This CDR3 reads CASRTRTMGGYTF. The CDR3 nucleotides read TGTGCCAGCAGGACTAGGACCATGGGTGGCTACACCTTC.